One and the same sample provided the 5 T cell receptor beta chains below, sequenced in a study of cytomegalovirus exposure and HLA in healthy donors. 60 Vbeta and 13 Jbeta primers were used in PCR. The protocol was immunoSEQ multiplex PCR, while the TCRdb copy is restricted to in-frame clones and leaves out a portion. Of about 90,000 clones listed, roughly three fifths are singletons. The sequencing input was PBMCs. The receptors were gathered from a man aged 30 to 45 in good health and CMV-seronegative.

The sample holds a few counts of this clone. The J gene is TRBJ2-1, the V gene TRBV27; D is uncertain. CDR3 length equals 14 residues. Trimming removed 4 bases from V and 9 bases from J, with 16 bases in between. Germline V gives CDR1 MNHEY, CDR2 SMNVEV (reference sequence). CDR3 DNA sequence: TGTGCCAGCAGTTCAAGACTCGGCCAGACTGAGCAGTTCTTC. Translated: CASSSRLGQTEQFF.

By frequency in the sample, this clone is medium-sized (0.01 to 0.1%). V gene TRBV7-3 combines with J gene TRBJ2-6; 9 nucleotides match TRBD1. Germline trimming cut 2 bases from V and 0 bases from J; bases unmatched to any gene: 8. The CDR3 has 19 amino acids. CDR1 is SGHTA and CDR2 is FQGTGA in the germline V gene. Here the CDR3 reads CASSLGTGTGFSGANVLTF. The DNA of the CDR3 is TGTGCCAGCAGCTTAGGGACCGGGACAGGGTTCTCTGGGGCCAACGTCCTGACTTTC.

About this clone itself: The same CDR3 is also encoded by other DNA sequences in this sample. J is TRBJ2-3 and V is TRBV7-3; 11 nucleotides align to TRBD2. This CDR3 comprises 15 residues. Per the germline V gene, CDR1 is SGHTA and CDR2 is FQGTGA. V lost 5 bases to trimming and J lost 0 bases; unmatched junction nucleotides: 1. DNA for the CDR3: TGTGCCAGCAGCCGGACTAGCGGGAGCACAGATACGCAGTATTTT. Translation gives CASSRTSGSTDTQYF.

This clone was recorded once. In DNA form, the CDR3 reads TGTGCCAGCAGTAATGGACAGAATAATTCACCCCTCCACTTT. It translates to CASSNGQNNSPLHF. This chain joins TRBV6-5 and TRBJ1-6; possibly TRBD1 for D (6 bases). The germline V gene has CDR1 MNHEY and CDR2 SVGAGI. V lost 5 bases to trimming and J lost 5 bases, with 10 bases between them. The CDR3 covers 14 residues.

The chain links TRBV4-3 to TRBJ1-2, with 8 nucleotides matching TRBD1. The CDR3 loop spans 15 amino acids. The J segment lost 6 bases and the V segment lost 1 base, leaving 7 bases of the junction unmatched. Germline CDR1 is LGHNA and CDR2 is YSLEER. DNA of the CDR3: TGCGCCAGCAGCCAAGTGGCGTCAGGGGGCGATGGCTACACCTTC. This codes for CASSQVASGGDGYTF.